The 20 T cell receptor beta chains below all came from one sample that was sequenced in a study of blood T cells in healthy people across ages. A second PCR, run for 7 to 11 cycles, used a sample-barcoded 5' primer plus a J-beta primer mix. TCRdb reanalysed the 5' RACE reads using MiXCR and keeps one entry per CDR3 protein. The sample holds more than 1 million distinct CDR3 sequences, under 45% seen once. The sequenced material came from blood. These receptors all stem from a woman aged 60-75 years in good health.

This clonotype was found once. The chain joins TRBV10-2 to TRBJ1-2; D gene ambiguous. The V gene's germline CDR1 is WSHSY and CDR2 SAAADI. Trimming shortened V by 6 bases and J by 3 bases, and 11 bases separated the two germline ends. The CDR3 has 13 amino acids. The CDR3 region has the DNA TGCGCCAGCAGACCCGACGCGGACTATGGCTACACCTTC. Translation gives CASRPDADYGYTF.

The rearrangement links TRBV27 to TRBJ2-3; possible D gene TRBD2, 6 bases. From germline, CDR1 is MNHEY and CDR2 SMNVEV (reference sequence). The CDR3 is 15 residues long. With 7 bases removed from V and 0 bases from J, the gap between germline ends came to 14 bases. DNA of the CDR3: TGTGCCAGCATGGGCCTGCGGGATAGCACAGATACGCAGTATTTT. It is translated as CASMGLRDSTDTQYF.

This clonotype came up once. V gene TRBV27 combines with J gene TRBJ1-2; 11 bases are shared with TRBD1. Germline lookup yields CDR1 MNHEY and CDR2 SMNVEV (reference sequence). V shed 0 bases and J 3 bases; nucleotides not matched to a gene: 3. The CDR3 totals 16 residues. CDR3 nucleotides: TGTGCCAGCAGTTTATCCTGGACAGGGGGCGACTATGGCTACACCTTC. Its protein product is CASSLSWTGGDYGYTF.

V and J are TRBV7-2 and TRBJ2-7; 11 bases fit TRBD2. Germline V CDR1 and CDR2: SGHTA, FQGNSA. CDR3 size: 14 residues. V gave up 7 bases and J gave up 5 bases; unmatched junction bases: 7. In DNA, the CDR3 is TGTGCCAGCATCTCCGGACTAGCGGGCAACGAGCAGTACTTC. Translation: CASISGLAGNEQYF.

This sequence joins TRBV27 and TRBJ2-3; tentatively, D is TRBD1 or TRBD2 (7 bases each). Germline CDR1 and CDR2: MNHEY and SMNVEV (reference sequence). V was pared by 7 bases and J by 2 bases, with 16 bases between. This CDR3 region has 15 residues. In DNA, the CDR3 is TGTGCCAGCAATCAGGGGGGGTTTTACACAGATACGCAGTATTTT. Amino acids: CASNQGGFYTDTQYF.

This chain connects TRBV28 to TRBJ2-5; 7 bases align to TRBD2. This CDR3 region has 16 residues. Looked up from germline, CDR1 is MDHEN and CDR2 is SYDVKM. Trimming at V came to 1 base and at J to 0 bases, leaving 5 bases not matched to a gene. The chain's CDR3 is CASSLFASGNQETQYF. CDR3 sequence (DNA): TGTGCCAGCAGTTTATTCGCTAGCGGAAACCAAGAGACCCAGTACTTC.

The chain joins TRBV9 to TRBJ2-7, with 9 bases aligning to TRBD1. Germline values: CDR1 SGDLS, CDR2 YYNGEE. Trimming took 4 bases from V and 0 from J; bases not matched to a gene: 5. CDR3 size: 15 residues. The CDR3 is CASSPWGQGSYEQYF. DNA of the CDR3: TGTGCCAGCAGCCCGTGGGGACAGGGCTCCTACGAGCAGTACTTC.

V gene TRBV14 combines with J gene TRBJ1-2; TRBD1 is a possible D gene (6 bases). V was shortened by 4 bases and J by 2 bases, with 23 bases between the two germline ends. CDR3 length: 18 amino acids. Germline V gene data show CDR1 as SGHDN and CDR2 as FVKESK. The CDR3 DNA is TGTGCCAGCAGCCCTAGGACAGCCTTCTACCAGTACAACTATGGCTACACCTTC. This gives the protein CASSPRTAFYQYNYGYTF.

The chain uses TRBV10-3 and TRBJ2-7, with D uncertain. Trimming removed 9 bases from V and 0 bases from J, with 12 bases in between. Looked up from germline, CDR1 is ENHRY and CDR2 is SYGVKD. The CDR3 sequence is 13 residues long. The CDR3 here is CAISEIRSYEQYF. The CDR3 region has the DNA TGTGCCATATCAGAGATCCGCTCCTACGAGCAGTACTTC.

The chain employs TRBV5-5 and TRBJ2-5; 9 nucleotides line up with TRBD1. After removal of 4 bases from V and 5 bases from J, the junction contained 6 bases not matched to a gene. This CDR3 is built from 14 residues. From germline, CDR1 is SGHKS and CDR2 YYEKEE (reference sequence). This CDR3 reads CASSPQTGGETQYF. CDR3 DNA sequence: TGTGCCAGCAGCCCACAGACAGGGGGGGAGACCCAGTACTTC.

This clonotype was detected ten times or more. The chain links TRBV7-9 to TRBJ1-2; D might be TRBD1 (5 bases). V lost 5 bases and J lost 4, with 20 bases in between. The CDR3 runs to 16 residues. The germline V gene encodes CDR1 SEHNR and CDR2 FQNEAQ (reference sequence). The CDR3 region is CASSPLGPSSSYGYTF. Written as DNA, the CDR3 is TGTGCCAGCAGCCCTTTGGGACCCAGTAGTTCCTATGGCTACACCTTC.

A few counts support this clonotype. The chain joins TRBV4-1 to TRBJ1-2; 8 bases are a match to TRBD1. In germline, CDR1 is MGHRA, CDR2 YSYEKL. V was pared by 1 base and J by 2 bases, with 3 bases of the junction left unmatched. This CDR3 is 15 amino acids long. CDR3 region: CASSQVQGANYGYTF. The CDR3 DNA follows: TGCGCCAGCAGCCAAGTTCAGGGGGCGAACTATGGCTACACCTTC.

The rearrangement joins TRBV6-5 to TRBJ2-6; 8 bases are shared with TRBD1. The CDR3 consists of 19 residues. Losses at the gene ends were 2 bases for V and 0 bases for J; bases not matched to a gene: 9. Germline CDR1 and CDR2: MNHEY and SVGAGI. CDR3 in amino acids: CASSYLDRVTVSGANVLTF. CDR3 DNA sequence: TGTGCCAGCAGTTACCTGGACAGGGTGACTGTCTCTGGGGCCAACGTCCTGACTTTC.

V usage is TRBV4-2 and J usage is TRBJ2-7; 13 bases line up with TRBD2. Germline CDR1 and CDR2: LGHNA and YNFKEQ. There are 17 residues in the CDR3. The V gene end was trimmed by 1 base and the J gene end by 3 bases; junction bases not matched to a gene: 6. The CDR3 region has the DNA TGTGCCAGCAGCCAAGGGGGACTAGCGGGACCTTTCTACGAGCAGTACTTC. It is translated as CASSQGGLAGPFYEQYF.

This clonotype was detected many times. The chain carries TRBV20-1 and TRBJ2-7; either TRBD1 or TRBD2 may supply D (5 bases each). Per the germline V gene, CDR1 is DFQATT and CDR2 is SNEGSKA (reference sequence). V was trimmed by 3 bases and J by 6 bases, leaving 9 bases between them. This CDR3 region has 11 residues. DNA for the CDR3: TGCAGTGCTAGGGGGGACCCCGAGCAGTACTTC. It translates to CSARGDPEQYF.

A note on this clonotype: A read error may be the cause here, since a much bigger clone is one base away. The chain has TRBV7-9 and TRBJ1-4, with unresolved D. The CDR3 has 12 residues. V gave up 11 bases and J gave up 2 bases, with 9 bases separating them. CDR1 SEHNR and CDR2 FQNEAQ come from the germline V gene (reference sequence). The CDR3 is CAGTRTNEKLFF. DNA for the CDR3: TGTGCCGGCACAAGGACTAATGAAAAACTGTTTTTT.

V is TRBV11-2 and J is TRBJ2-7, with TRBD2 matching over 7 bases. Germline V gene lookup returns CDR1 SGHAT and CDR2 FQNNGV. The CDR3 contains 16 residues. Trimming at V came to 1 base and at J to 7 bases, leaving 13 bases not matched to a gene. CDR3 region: CASSLGGGERLGEQYF. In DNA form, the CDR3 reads TGTGCCAGCAGCTTAGGCGGGGGAGAGAGGCTCGGTGAGCAGTACTTC.

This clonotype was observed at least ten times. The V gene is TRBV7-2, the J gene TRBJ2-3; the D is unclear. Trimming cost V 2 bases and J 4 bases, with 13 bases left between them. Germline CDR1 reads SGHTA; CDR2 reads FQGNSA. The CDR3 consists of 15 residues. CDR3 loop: CASSLSWRPSDTQYF. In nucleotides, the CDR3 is TGTGCCAGCAGCTTATCATGGCGGCCTTCAGATACGCAGTATTTT.

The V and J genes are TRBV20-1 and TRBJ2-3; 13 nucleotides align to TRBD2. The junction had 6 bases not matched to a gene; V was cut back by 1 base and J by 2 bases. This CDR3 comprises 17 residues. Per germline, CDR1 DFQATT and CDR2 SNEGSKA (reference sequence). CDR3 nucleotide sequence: TGCAGTGCTAGAGGGACTAGCGGGAGTCGAATCACAGATACGCAGTATTTT. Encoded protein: CSARGTSGSRITDTQYF.

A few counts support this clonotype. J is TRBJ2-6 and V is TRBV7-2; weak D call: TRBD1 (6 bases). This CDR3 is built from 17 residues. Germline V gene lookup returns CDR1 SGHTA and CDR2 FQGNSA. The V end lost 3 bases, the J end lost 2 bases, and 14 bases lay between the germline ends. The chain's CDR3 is CASSLGHLNPGANVLTF. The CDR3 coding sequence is TGTGCCAGCAGCTTGGGACACCTTAACCCTGGGGCCAACGTCCTGACTTTC.